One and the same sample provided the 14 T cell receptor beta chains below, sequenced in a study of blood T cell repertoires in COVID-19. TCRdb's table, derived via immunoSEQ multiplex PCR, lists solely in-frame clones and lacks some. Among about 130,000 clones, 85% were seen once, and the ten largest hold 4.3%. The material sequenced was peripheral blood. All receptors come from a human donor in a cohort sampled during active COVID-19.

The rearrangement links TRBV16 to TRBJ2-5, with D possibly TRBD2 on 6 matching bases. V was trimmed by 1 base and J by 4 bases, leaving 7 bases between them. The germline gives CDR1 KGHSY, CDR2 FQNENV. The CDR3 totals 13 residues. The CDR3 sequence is CASSQLGGETQYF. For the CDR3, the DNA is TGTGCCAGCAGCCAATTGGGGGGAGAGACCCAGTACTTC.

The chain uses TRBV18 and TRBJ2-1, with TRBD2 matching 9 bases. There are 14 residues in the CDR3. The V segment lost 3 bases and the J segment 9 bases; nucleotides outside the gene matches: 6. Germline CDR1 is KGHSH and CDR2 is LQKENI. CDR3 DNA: TGTGCCAGCTCACCGACGACAGCGGGAGGTGAGCAGTTCTTC. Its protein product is CASSPTTAGGEQFF.

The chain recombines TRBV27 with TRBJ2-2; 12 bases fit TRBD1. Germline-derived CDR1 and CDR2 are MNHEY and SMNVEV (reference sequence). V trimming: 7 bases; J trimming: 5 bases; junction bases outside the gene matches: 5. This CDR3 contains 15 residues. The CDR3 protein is CASNPGQGATGELFF. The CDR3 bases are TGTGCCAGCAATCCGGGACAGGGGGCAACCGGGGAGCTGTTTTTT.

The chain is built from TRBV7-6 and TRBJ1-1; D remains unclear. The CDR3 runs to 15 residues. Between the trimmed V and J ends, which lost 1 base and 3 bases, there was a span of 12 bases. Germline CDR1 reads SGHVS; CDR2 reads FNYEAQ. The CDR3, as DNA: TGTGCCAGCAGCTTAGGGGTAAGCGGGTACACTGAAGCTTTCTTT. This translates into CASSLGVSGYTEAFF.

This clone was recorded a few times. The CDR3 loop is CASSLDSNRGEQYV. For the CDR3, the DNA is TGCGCCAGCAGCCTAGATTCCAACCGAGGCGAGCAGTACGTC. The chain couples TRBV5-1 to TRBJ2-7; D is unresolved. Trimming pared 4 bases from V and 6 bases from J, leaving 17 bases between. There are 14 residues in the CDR3. Germline V CDR1 and CDR2: SGHRS, YFSETQ.

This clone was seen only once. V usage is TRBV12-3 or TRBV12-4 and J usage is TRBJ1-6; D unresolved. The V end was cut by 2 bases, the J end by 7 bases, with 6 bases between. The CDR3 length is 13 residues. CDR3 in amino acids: CASSLSRNSPLHF. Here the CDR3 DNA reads TGTGCCAGCAGTTTAAGCCGAAATTCACCCCTCCACTTT.

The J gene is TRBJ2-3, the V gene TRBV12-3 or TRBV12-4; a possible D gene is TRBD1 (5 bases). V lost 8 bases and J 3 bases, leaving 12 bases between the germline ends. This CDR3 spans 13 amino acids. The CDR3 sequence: CASGHRQTDTQYF. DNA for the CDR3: TGTGCCAGCGGGCATCGACAGACAGATACGCAGTATTTT.

The CDR3 sequence is CATSRDSGADGYTF. DNA for the CDR3: TGTGCCACCAGCAGAGATAGTGGCGCGGATGGCTACACCTTC. The chain is built from TRBV15 and TRBJ1-2; D not resolved. CDR3 length equals 14 residues. Germline V gene sequence: CDR1 LNHNV, CDR2 YYDKDF (reference sequence). The V and J ends lost 0 bases and 6 bases respectively, with 11 bases between them.

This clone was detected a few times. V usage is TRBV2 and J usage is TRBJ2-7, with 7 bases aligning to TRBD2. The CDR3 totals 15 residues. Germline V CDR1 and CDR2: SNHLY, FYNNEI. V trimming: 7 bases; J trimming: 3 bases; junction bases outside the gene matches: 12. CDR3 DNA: TGTGCCAGCAAGATTAGCGGGCTCTCCCTCTACGAGCAGTACTTC. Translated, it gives CASKISGLSLYEQYF.

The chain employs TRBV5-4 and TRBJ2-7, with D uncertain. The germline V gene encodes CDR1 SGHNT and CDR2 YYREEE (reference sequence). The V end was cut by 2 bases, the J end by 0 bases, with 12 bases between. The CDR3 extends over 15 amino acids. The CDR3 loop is CASSLTAASSYEQYF. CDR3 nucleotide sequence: TGTGCCAGCAGCTTAACAGCAGCCAGCTCCTACGAGCAGTACTTC.

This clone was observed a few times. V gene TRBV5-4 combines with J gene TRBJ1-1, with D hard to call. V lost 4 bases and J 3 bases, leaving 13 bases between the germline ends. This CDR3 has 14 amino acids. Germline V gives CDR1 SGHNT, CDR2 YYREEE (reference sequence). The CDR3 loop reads CASSPLLRDTEAFF. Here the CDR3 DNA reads TGTGCCAGCAGCCCACTTTTGAGGGACACTGAAGCTTTCTTT. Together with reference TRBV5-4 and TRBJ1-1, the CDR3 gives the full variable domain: ETGVTQSPTHLIKTRGQQVTLRCSSQSGHNTVSWYQQALGQGPQFIFQYYREEENGRGNFPPRFSGLQFPNYSSELNVNALELDDSALYLCASSPLLRDTEAFFGQGTRLTVV.

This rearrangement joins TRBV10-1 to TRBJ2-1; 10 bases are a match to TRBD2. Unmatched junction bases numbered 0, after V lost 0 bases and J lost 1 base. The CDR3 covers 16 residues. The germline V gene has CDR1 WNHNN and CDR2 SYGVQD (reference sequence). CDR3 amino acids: CASSESSGRSYNEQFF. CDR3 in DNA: TGCGCCAGCAGTGAGTCTAGCGGGAGGTCCTACAATGAGCAGTTCTTC.

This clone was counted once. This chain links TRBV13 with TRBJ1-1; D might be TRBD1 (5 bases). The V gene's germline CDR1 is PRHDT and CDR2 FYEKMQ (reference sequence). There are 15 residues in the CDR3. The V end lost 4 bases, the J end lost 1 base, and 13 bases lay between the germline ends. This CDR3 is CASSWEGRGNTEAFF. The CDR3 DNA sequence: TGTGCCAGCAGCTGGGAGGGACGGGGGAACACTGAAGCTTTCTTT.

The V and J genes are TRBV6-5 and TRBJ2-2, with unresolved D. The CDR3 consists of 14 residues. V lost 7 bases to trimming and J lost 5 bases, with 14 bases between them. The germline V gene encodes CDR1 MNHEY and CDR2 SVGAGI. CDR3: CASTRLPRTGELFF. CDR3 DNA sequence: TGTGCCAGCACCAGACTCCCGAGAACCGGGGAGCTGTTTTTT.